Described below is a single T cell receptor beta chain sequence and its context. Its antigen is still unknown. Nothing much larger sits one base from this clone, and base qualities are not available. This sample was included in a study of cytomegalovirus exposure and HLA in healthy donors (dated 2017 in TCRdb). Broadly, across the study: An earlier analysis of a few hundred of the donors reported about 260 Gb of sequence data and 95 million to 130 million unique TCR beta sequences obtained from about 200 million T cells. In addition to the first cohort of 650 to 800 subjects, a separate validation cohort of 100 to 150 different subjects was used. Around 300 gigabases of sequencing data and tens of millions of unique TCR sequences were included in an early release covering 550 to 650 HLA-typed donors. Donor age, sex, ethnicity and CMV serostatus were compiled together with the repertoire data. To predict cytomegalovirus infection status, the study combined high-throughput TCR immunosequencing, statistical association of individual TCRs with disease status, and machine learning. The T cell repertoires of 666 subjects were profiled by immunosequencing and related to cytomegalovirus serostatus. Rather than drawing on any new phenotypic data, the later analysis identified candidate immune exposures from TCR beta sequences and the way those sequences occurred across donors. HLA typing covered class I and class II loci at four-digit resolution. The number of donors typed differed by locus, with about 620-630 for A, B, C, DRB1 and DQB1, roughly 520 for DQA1, 600 to 610 for DPA1, and 450 to 480 for DPB1. Of the roughly 400 genotyped donors, approximately 80% fell in the genetic ancestry cluster associated with self-reported Caucasian donors. An earlier analysis of around 580 of the donors used high-throughput TCR beta sequencing to judge whether each TCR beta V gene segment behaved as functional or pseudogenic. A later genetic analysis used genome-wide SNP genotypes for 398 of the 666 donors, treating that subset as a discovery cohort. A later analysis re-examined previously published TCR beta repertoires from just over 650 donors and added high-resolution HLA genotyping to investigate patterns of TCR occurrence. Several DR-DQ haplotypes were handled as single units for association and clustering because linkage in the cohort was strong. Every discovery cohort repertoire had been produced on one sequencing platform. The aim of the study was to test whether cataloging public T cell receptors could identify signatures of past pathogen exposure. Across some 400 genotyped donors of the cohort, an average of about 220,000 unique TCR beta nucleotide sequences per donor were sequenced, and around 20% of those sequences were non-productive. Overall study results and their limits: In vitro tests confirmed that a few of the cytomegalovirus-associated TCR beta chains recognize cytomegalovirus antigens. Most TCR sequences were observed very rarely across donors, whereas some public TCRs were present in many individuals. Compared with equally common non-associated chains, HLA-associated TCR beta chains in a later analysis were more clonally expanded and had lower generation probabilities. This cohort had only TCR beta chains sequenced, and the lack of alpha or paired-chain data limited which features could be detected. Linkage disequilibrium might explain the correlated functional status among segregating V segments, but an unknown experimental factor could not be ruled out. Because counts were too low, roughly 16 rarely observed V segments, including chromosome 9 orphons, were left out of the earlier analysis of 587 of the donors. Some IMGT-functional V segments, including TRBV6-2 and TRBV6-3, could not be distinguished by the 87-base-pair reads and were therefore excluded. Most CMV-associated TCR beta chains appeared to be HLA-restricted in a later analysis, and the HLA associations seemed to be driven largely by CMV exposure. HLA typing was unavailable for some donors at each locus, so association tests used only the typed subset. CMV serostatus was the only immune exposure information available for the cohort. The presence/absence analyses assumed that sequencing depth was roughly uniform across donors, and that assumption may not be true. An association between a missense DCLRE1C variant and V-gene and J-gene trimming of TCR beta chains was found in a later genetic analysis and replicated in an independent cohort. When HLA alleles, especially DR and DQ, strongly co-occurred, attributing TCR associations to individual alleles was difficult. A further reported finding was that TCR beta sequences accurately predicted the HLA-A and HLA-B alleles for most subjects in the first cohort. The study listed 170 or so TCR beta chains as associated with cytomegalovirus. According to a later genetic analysis, donors in an Asian-associated ancestry cluster had fewer N-insertions in productive TCRs than the approximately 690-donor mean. In an earlier analysis of 587 of the donors, most TCR beta V segments appeared in productive rearrangements about 90% or about 30% of the time, broadly matching IMGT annotations. In a later analysis, the rate of TCR association differed among HLA loci, with DRB1 alleles having the most associated TCRs and HLA-C alleles having the fewest. The classifier was reported to diagnose cytomegalovirus status with high specificity and sensitivity in both the original cohort and the validation cohort. It was suggested by the authors that the approach could potentially be generalized to other disease states and immunological phenotypes. The sequencing pipeline was judged likely to have produced a cluster of highly shared sequence variants as a technical artifact. According to a later analysis, parvovirus B19, influenza, CMV and Epstein-Barr virus appeared linked to several top co-occurrence clusters. At a false discovery rate of 0.05, a later analysis linked approximately 18,000 TCR beta sequences to specific HLA alleles.

To prepare the library, the immunoSEQ multiplex PCR assay was applied. The multiplex PCR relied on a mix of 60 forward primers for TCR Vbeta segments and 13 reverse primers for TCR Jbeta segments. The CDR3 region of rearranged TCR beta genes was amplified from genomic DNA with a multiplex PCR assay. On the Illumina HiSeq System, the amplified TCR beta libraries were sequenced as 87-base-pair reads. The paper's processing steps were these. A later analysis counted about 76 million unique TCR beta chains across the 550 to 750 repertoires, and roughly 10 million of these chains were shared by at least two donors. Raw reads were error-corrected and collapsed into unique sequences by a nearest-neighbor algorithm in which closely related sequences were merged to remove PCR and sequencing errors. To assign V, D and J gene segments, CDR3 sequences were aligned to IMGT reference sequences. For a sequence to be retained, a match of at least six nucleotides to both a V gene segment and a J gene segment was required. A rearrangement was called productive if the CDR3 had no stop codons and remained in frame with V and J, and every other rearrangement was called non-productive. CDR3 was defined according to IMGT convention as the region running from the second conserved V-encoded cysteine to the conserved J-encoded phenylalanine. In an earlier analysis of around 640 of the donors, sequences lacking an unambiguous match to a single V gene segment were excluded. An earlier analysis of fewer than 750 of the donors classified V segments as functional when productive rearrangements were above 56.7% and as segregating when the standard deviation between donors was above 5%. A statistical classification framework was developed to diagnose cytomegalovirus status using the catalog of TCR beta chain sequences. A later analysis assigned V and J genes by comparing TCR nucleotide sequences with IMGT/GENE-DB human TR gene sequences. Using the TCRdist pipeline, a later analysis assigned CDR3 sequences along with most-parsimonious VDJ recombination scenarios. A later analysis defined each TCR beta chain by its CDR3 amino acid sequence plus V-gene family, and excluded reads lacking a unique V-gene family. As a way to deal with suspected cross-contamination and a sequencing artifact, a later analysis dropped 450 to 700 nucleotide sequences that were highly shared and had low generation probability. In a later analysis, a clonal expansion index was calculated for each public chain from normalized within-repertoire ranks of inferred template counts. Generation probabilities in a later analysis came from a VDJ recombination model fitted to out-of-frame rearrangements, and those results were checked against IGoR. In a later analysis, TCR-TCR, TCR-HLA and TCR-CMV co-occurrence was scored with hypergeometric tests, and a repertoire-size bias correction was applied to TCR pairs. A later analysis estimated false discovery rates by permuting HLA or CMV assignments 20 times. In a later analysis, co-occurring TCRs were grouped with DBSCAN, and TCRdist sequence similarity was added when clustering was performed within HLA-allele-positive subsets. Repertoires with fewer than 30,000 or more than 120,000 public chains, plus five repertoires with anomalous nucleotide sharing, were excluded from co-occurrence clustering. TCRdb obtained this table from immuneACCESS and retained in-frame rearrangements with V and J assigned. These tables miss some clones; where compared with another copy, unresolved V genes account for less than half of the shortfall, and the remainder is unexplained. V, J and clone size were drawn from that table, and D and trimming were deduced from the DNA. The sample contains 140,000 or so clones, about 84% of them found a single time. The ten largest make up 3.4% of the sample.

The cohort comprised some 730 healthy bone marrow donors. Cohort members were all nominally healthy when sampled, although unrecorded immune exposures were likely present. The donor tested CMV seronegative and was one of the 352 seronegative cohort members. Every donor gave a peripheral blood sample, and the peripheral blood mononuclear cells from that sample were used for TCR beta sequencing. The Qiagen DNeasy Blood Extraction Kit was used to extract genomic DNA from the blood cell samples. Sequences SGDLS (CDR1) and YYNGEE (CDR2) are obtained from the germline V gene. The junction shows trimming of 5 bases on V and 2 bases on J, plus 20 bases between the germline ends. From cysteine to phenylalanine, the CDR3 is 17 amino acids long. Only the CDR3 region is kept as DNA, spanning 51 bases read in frame from base 1.

The rearrangement joined TRBV9 to TRBJ1-3, with no confident D gene call. Sequencing was performed on PBMCs. The origin of this receptor is a male donor in good health and CMV-seronegative. The nucleotides are TGTGCCAGCAGTTCCCCCCTCTGGAGGGCGACTGGAAACACCATATATTTT. The resulting protein is CASSSPLWRATGNTIYF.